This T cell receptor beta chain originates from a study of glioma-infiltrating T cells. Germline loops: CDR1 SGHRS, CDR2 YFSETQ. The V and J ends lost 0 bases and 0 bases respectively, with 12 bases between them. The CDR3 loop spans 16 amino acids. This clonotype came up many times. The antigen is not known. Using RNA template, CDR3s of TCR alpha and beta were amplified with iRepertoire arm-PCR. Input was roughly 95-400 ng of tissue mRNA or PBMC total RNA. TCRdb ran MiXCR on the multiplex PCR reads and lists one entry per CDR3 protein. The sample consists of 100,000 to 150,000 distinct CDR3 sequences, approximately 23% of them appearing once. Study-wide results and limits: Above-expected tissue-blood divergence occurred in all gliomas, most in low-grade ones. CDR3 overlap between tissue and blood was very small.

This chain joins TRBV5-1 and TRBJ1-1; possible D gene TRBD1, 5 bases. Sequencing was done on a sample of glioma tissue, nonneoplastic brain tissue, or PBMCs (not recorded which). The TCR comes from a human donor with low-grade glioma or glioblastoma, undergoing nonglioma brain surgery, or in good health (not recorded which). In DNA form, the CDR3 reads TGCGCCAGCAGCTTGGCGACAGTTACCTTGAACACTGAAGCTTTCTTT. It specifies CASSLATVTLNTEAFF.